The 12 T cell receptor beta chains below all came from one sample that was sequenced in a study of T-cell memory formation after mild COVID-19. Using its own MiXCR run on the 5' RACE reads, TCRdb lists one record per CDR3 protein. The table shows about 180,000 distinct CDR3 sequences, with approximately 18% occurring only once. Material: PBMCs or a T cell subset sorted from them (not recorded which). These receptors were collected from a man aged 18 to 29 who had mild COVID-19 (a few samples of this study predate the infection). Cell type and time point are not known.

The chain is built from TRBV12-3 or TRBV12-4 and TRBJ2-1; D uncertain. The CDR3 is made up of 15 amino acids. Trimming removed 6 bases at V and 2 bases at J, with 14 bases between. In nucleotides, the CDR3 is TGTGCCAGCAGAACCTGGGGTCCGGCCTACAATGAGCAGTTCTTC. Encoded protein: CASRTWGPAYNEQFF.

Only a few counts were recorded for this clonotype. This chain links TRBV20-1 with TRBJ1-2; perhaps TRBD1 as D (5 bases). Trimming shortened V by 3 bases and J by 4 bases, and 12 bases separated the two germline ends. The CDR3 is made up of 13 amino acids. Germline V gene sequence: CDR1 DFQATT, CDR2 SNEGSKA (reference sequence). The CDR3 region has the DNA TGCAGTGCTAGGACGGGGCTCACCTATGGCTACACCTTC. The encoded protein is CSARTGLTYGYTF.

The chain links TRBV2 to TRBJ2-3; D unresolved. Germline-derived CDR1 and CDR2 are SNHLY and FYNNEI. The CDR3 consists of 13 residues. The V gene lost 4 bases and the J gene lost 6 bases, with 11 bases spanning the gap. CDR3 protein: CASSAPPRDTQYF. Here the CDR3 DNA reads TGTGCCAGCAGTGCCCCTCCACGGGATACGCAGTATTTT.

This chain links TRBV12-3 or TRBV12-4 with TRBJ1-6, with TRBD1 matching 7 bases. This CDR3 contains 17 residues. J was trimmed by 0 bases and V by 6 bases; bases with no gene match: 8. The CDR3 loop reads CASSLDRRSSYNSPLHF. In DNA, the CDR3 is TGTGCCAGCAGCCTGGACAGGAGGAGCTCCTATAATTCACCCCTCCACTTT.

Many counts were recorded for this clonotype. This rearrangement joins TRBV27 to TRBJ2-3; 7 positions match TRBD1. The length of the CDR3 is 17 residues. The germline V gene encodes CDR1 MNHEY and CDR2 SMNVEV (reference sequence). The ends lost 6 bases at V and 2 bases at J; junction bases unmatched: 14. The CDR3 DNA reads as TGTGCCAGCAGCACCCCGACAGGGCGCCCTAACACAGATACGCAGTATTTT. Translation: CASSTPTGRPNTDTQYF.

This clonotype was seen a few times. The chain recombines TRBV29-1 with TRBJ2-2, with TRBD1 matching over 8 bases. The CDR3 covers 14 residues. J was trimmed by 9 bases and V by 4 bases; bases with no gene match: 10. CDR1 and CDR2 (germline): SQVTM, ANQGSEA. The CDR3 protein is CSVGSGGHLRELFF. The CDR3 DNA reads as TGCAGCGTTGGTTCAGGGGGCCATCTCCGGGAGCTGTTTTTT.

The chain uses TRBV7-2 and TRBJ2-3; no clear D gene. Germline values: CDR1 SGHTA, CDR2 FQGNSA. V was cut by 1 base and J by 6 bases, with 5 bases left in between. This CDR3 has 12 residues. The CDR3 DNA reads TGTGCCAGCAGCTTAGACTTTGATACGCAGTATTTT. It yields the protein CASSLDFDTQYF.

This clonotype showed up just a few times. This chain links TRBV5-6 with TRBJ1-1; D gene unclear. CDR3 length: 14 residues. Germline values: CDR1 SGHDT, CDR2 YYEEEE. V was trimmed by 0 bases and J by 7 bases, leaving 13 bases between them. DNA for the CDR3: TGTGCCAGCAGCTTGGGAGAGTGGGGAGGTGAAGCTTTCTTT. The encoded protein is CASSLGEWGGEAFF.

The chain is built from TRBV20-1 and TRBJ1-2, with TRBD1 matching 10 bases. The junction had 6 bases not matched to a gene; V was cut back by 3 bases and J by 8 bases. Germline assignment: CDR1 DFQATT and CDR2 SNEGSKA (reference sequence). This CDR3 has 13 amino acids. CDR3: CSARPGQGTGYTF. Written as DNA, the CDR3 is TGCAGTGCTAGGCCGGGACAGGGGACCGGCTACACCTTC.

This chain links TRBV11-3 with TRBJ2-2; D is possibly TRBD1 or TRBD2 (6 bases each). V lost 2 bases and J 6 bases, leaving 10 bases between the germline ends. The CDR3 sequence is 14 residues long. Looked up from germline, CDR1 is SGHNT and CDR2 is YENEEA. This CDR3 is CASSLHREAGELFF. CDR3 DNA sequence: TGTGCCAGCAGCTTACACAGGGAGGCCGGGGAGCTGTTTTTT.

J is TRBJ2-3 and V is TRBV6-2 or TRBV6-3; 13 nucleotides agree with TRBD2. The V and J ends lost 6 bases and 8 bases, in that order; junction bases with no gene match: 17. Germline CDR1 reads MNHEY; CDR2 reads SVGEGT. The CDR3 length is 18 residues. The CDR3: CASSPRTSGGRGLATQYF. The CDR3 DNA reads TGTGCCAGCAGCCCCAGGACTAGCGGGGGACGAGGGTTAGCTACGCAGTATTTT.

This clonotype was detected only a few times. V is TRBV28 and J is TRBJ2-2, with TRBD1 identical over 7 bases. Germline CDR1 and CDR2: MDHEN and SYDVKM. The CDR3 length is 16 residues. With 5 bases clipped from V and 1 base from J, the junction kept 7 bases outside the gene matches. CDR3 nucleotide sequence: TGTGCCAGCAGTGGCCGGGACAGTATGAACACCGGGGAGCTGTTTTTT. It encodes CASSGRDSMNTGELFF.